These 20 T cell receptor beta chains were sequenced from one sample in a study of blood T cells in healthy people across ages. A second PCR of 7 to 11 cycles used a sample-barcoded 5' primer and a J-beta primer mix. TCRdb itself ran the 5' RACE reads through MiXCR, one entry per CDR3 protein. The top ten hold around 13% of the sample, which has around 1.1 million distinct CDR3 sequences, less than 45% seen once. The sequenced material came from blood. All receptors derive from a man aged 18 to 30 in good health.

The table lists this clonotype with a count of one. The chain has TRBV10-3 and TRBJ2-7, with 8 nucleotides matching TRBD1. The V gene's germline CDR1 is ENHRY and CDR2 SYGVKD. J was trimmed by 0 bases and V by 2 bases; bases with no gene match: 3. The CDR3 spans 15 residues. The CDR3 DNA reads TGTGCCATCAGTGAGGTGGGGACAGGCTCCTACGAGCAGTACTTC. It codes for CAISEVGTGSYEQYF.

V gene TRBV5-7 combines with J gene TRBJ2-3, with unresolved D. TRBV5-7 is designated an ORF whose function remains uncertain. V was pared by 1 base and J by 4 bases, with 7 bases between. The CDR3 is 13 amino acids. CDR3 DNA: TGTGCCAGCAGCTTGAGACCCTCAGATACGCAGTATTTT. It yields the protein CASSLRPSDTQYF.

The rearrangement uses TRBV4-3 and TRBJ2-2; 12 bases map to TRBD2. The germline gives CDR1 LGHNA, CDR2 YSLEER. CDR3 length equals 17 residues. V gave up 4 bases and J gave up 2 bases; unmatched junction bases: 5. CDR3 coding DNA: TGCGCCAGCAGCCGCAGACTAGCGGGGGACAACACCGGGGAGCTGTTTTTT. This sequence encodes CASSRRLAGDNTGELFF.

The CDR3 here is CASRDGSGYTF. As DNA, the CDR3 is TGTGCCAGCAGGGACGGGTCTGGCTACACCTTC. The gene calls are TRBV6-2 or TRBV6-3 and TRBJ1-2; no reliable D call. The CDR3 consists of 11 residues. The germline gives CDR1 MNHEY, CDR2 SVGEGT. V was shortened by 6 bases and J by 7 bases, with 9 bases between the two germline ends.

As to this clonotype: The junction departs from germline at one end; a sequencing error may be responsible. The chain couples TRBV10-3 to TRBJ1-5; 9 bases agree with TRBD1. This CDR3 has 16 amino acids. Looked up from germline, CDR1 is ENHRY and CDR2 is SYGVKD. The CDR3 DNA follows: TGTGCCGTCAGCGTGTCCGGGACAGGGACCAATCAGCCCCAGCATTTT. Residues: CAVSVSGTGTNQPQHF.

The CDR3 DNA is TGTGCCAGCAGTGATACACCCCCCGCGAACACCGGGGAGCTGTTTTTT. Its protein is CASSDTPPANTGELFF. The V call is TRBV2, the J call TRBJ2-2; D uncertain. V lost 3 bases, J lost 0 bases, and 11 bases lay in between. The germline CDR1 and CDR2 sequences are SNHLY and FYNNEI. This CDR3 has 16 residues.

In the case of this clonotype: This clone may be a read error of a much larger clone one base away. The rearrangement links TRBV12-3 or TRBV12-4 to TRBJ2-7; 9 bases agree with TRBD1. Unmatched junction bases numbered 10, after V lost 6 bases and J lost 7 bases. This CDR3 has 14 residues. CDR3 sequence (DNA): TGTGCCAGCAGCCTGGACAGGGGATGGGATGAGCAGTACTTC. As protein: CASSLDRGWDEQYF.

The genes are TRBV24-1 and TRBJ2-1, with 10 bases aligning to TRBD1. The last part of the DNA fits TRBJ2-7 better; the J call may be wrong. The CDR3 has 17 residues. Germline V gene data show CDR1 as KGHDR and CDR2 as SFDVKD. CDR3: CATSDPGTGVTYNEQYF. DNA of the CDR3: TGTGCCACCAGTGATCCCGGGACAGGGGTAACCTACAATGAGCAGTACTTC.

The chain is built from TRBV12-3 or TRBV12-4 and TRBJ2-3; 9 positions agree with TRBD2. This CDR3 contains 17 residues. J lost 2 bases, V lost 0 bases, and 6 bases had no gene match. This CDR3 reads CASSLASAGGLTDTQYF. The CDR3 DNA follows: TGTGCCAGCAGTTTAGCTTCAGCGGGGGGCCTCACAGATACGCAGTATTTT.

This clonotype was detected only a few times. The chain carries TRBV4-3 and TRBJ1-4; no clear D. Germline V gene data show CDR1 as LGHNA and CDR2 as YSLEER. Between the trimmed V and J ends, which lost 2 bases and 8 bases, there was a span of 15 bases. This CDR3 comprises 15 residues. The CDR3 sequence is CASSQYNDLNEKLFF. Written as DNA, the CDR3 is TGCGCCAGCAGCCAATACAATGACCTGAACGAAAAACTGTTTTTT.

This clonotype has a handful of counts. The CDR3 nucleotides read TGCAGTGCTAGGGCAGGGAACTACAATGAGCAGTTCTTC. Amino acid sequence: CSARAGNYNEQFF. This chain connects TRBV20-1 to TRBJ2-1, with D tentatively TRBD1 (5 bases). Germline loops: CDR1 DFQATT, CDR2 SNEGSKA (reference sequence). The V and J ends lost 3 bases and 3 bases respectively, with 9 bases between them. This CDR3 has 13 residues.

J is TRBJ1-2 and V is TRBV12-3 or TRBV12-4; D is perhaps TRBD1 (5 bases). V shed 2 bases and J shed 8 bases, with 15 bases lying between them. The CDR3 runs to 14 residues. This CDR3 is CASSLTRGSGGYTF. DNA for the CDR3: TGTGCCAGCAGTTTAACCCGGGGGTCGGGCGGCTACACCTTC.

A few counts support this clonotype. The CDR3 nucleotides are TGCAGTGCGGTCGACAGGAGCACTGAAGCTTTCTTT. The encoded protein is CSAVDRSTEAFF. This chain joins TRBV20-1 and TRBJ1-1, with D possibly matching TRBD1 (6 bases). This CDR3 comprises 12 residues. Germline V gene sequence: CDR1 DFQATT, CDR2 SNEGSKA (reference sequence). V lost 6 bases, J lost 4 bases, and 12 bases lay in between.

A remark on this clonotype: It may be a read error: a sequence one base away is much more abundant. The chain links TRBV12-5 to TRBJ2-1, with D unclear. The CDR3 covers 11 residues. Trimming removed 2 bases from V and 13 bases from J, with 9 bases in between. Germline values: CDR1 LGHNT, CDR2 FRNRAP. Here the CDR3 DNA reads TGTGCTAGTGGTTTGTACCCATCTCAGTTCTTC. Its translation is CASGLYPSQFF. Variable domain in full (rest from reference TRBV12-5 and TRBJ2-1): DARVTQTPRHKVTEMGQEVTMRCQPILGHNTVFWYRQTMMQGLELLAYFRNRAPLDDSGMPKDRFSAEMPDATLATLKIQPSEPRDSAVYFCASGLYPSQFFGPGTRLTVL.

Details on this clonotype: One end of the junction fails to match germline, which may point to a read error. The CDR3 spells CASSYGTGEGGYTF. CDR3 bases: TGCGCCAGCAGTTACGGGACAGGGGAAGGCGGCTACACCTTC. V and J are TRBV6-5 and TRBJ1-2, with 10 nucleotides matching TRBD1. This CDR3 has 14 residues. CDR1 is MNHEY, CDR2 SVGAGI, per germline.

Remarks on this clonotype: With a much larger clone just one base away, this may be a read error. The chain is built from TRBV12-3 or TRBV12-4 and TRBJ1-4; D is unclear. The length of the CDR3 is 11 residues. DNA of the CDR3: TGTGCCGGCAGTTTTCACGAAAAACTGTTTTTT. Amino acids: CAGSFHEKLFF.

The rearrangement joins TRBV7-2 to TRBJ1-1; D is uncertain. CDR1 and CDR2 (germline): SGHTA, FQGNSA. This CDR3 has 14 amino acids. V dropped 2 bases and J dropped 0 bases, with 7 bases sitting between them. DNA of the CDR3: TGTGCCAGCAGCTTACTTATGGTGAACACTGAAGCTTTCTTT. Protein product: CASSLLMVNTEAFF.

As regards this clonotype: Germline is not matched at one junction end, which may reflect a read error. The rearrangement joins TRBV6-2 or TRBV6-3 to TRBJ1-5; 7 nucleotides match TRBD1. The germline CDR1 and CDR2 sequences are MNHEY and SVGEGT. This CDR3 has 14 amino acids. CDR3 bases: TGTGCCAGCAGACGGACAGGAGACAATCGGCCCCAGCATTTT. The encoded protein is CASRRTGDNRPQHF.

The chain couples TRBV20-1 to TRBJ1-2; 9 positions match TRBD1. The CDR3 covers 14 residues. Trimming cost V 0 bases and J 8 bases; bases outside gene matches: 7. CDR1 and CDR2 from the germline V gene are DFQATT and SNEGSKA (reference sequence). CDR3 amino acids: CSARDWDRVRGYTF. CDR3 nucleotide sequence: TGCAGTGCTAGAGACTGGGACAGGGTGAGGGGCTACACCTTC.

V and J are TRBV5-6 and TRBJ1-5; a possible D gene is TRBD1 (5 bases). Germline V gene lookup returns CDR1 SGHDT and CDR2 YYEEEE. The CDR3 has 15 amino acids. Trimming removed 4 bases from V and 9 bases from J, with 20 bases in between. The CDR3 here is CASSVREPSNLPQHF. DNA of the CDR3: TGTGCCAGCAGCGTCAGGGAACCCAGCAACTTGCCCCAGCATTTT. The variable domain in full, with the rest retrieved from reference TRBV5-6 and TRBJ1-5, is DAGVTQSPTHLIKTRGQQVTLRCSPKSGHDTVSWYQQALGQGPQFIFQYYEEEERQRGNFPDRFSGHQFPNYSSELNVNALLLGDSALYLCASSVREPSNLPQHFGDGTRLSIL.